This entry lists 8 T cell receptor beta chains sequenced from one sample in a study of CD8 T cells in ankylosing spondylitis. Whole-study findings and limits: The study identified a TCR beta motif of roughly eight highly homologous variants that appeared characteristic of ankylosing spondylitis blood.

In TCRdb, the 5' RACE reads were re-called with MiXCR into one record per CDR3 protein. Found here are about 540,000 distinct CDR3 sequences, roughly 12% of them singletons; the top ten hold around 6.8%. Their target antigens are unknown. Sequencing was done on a sample of blood, either unsorted or a sorted T cell fraction (not recorded which). All receptors derive from a male donor with ankylosing spondylitis.

The table lists this clonotype with a few counts. The CDR3: CASSAGFSTDTQYF. In DNA, the CDR3 is TGTGCCAGCAGCGCAGGGTTTAGCACAGATACGCAGTATTTT. The chain uses TRBV7-2 and TRBJ2-3; D is perhaps TRBD1 (5 bases). The germline gives CDR1 SGHTA, CDR2 FQGNSA. The CDR3 contains 14 residues. V dropped 5 bases and J dropped 0 bases, with 9 bases sitting between them.

The chain is built from TRBV3-1 and TRBJ2-2, with TRBD2 as a possible D gene (5 bases). The germline V and J ends were trimmed by 0 bases and 0 bases, with 17 bases remaining between them. The CDR3 is 19 residues long. The germline V gene encodes CDR1 LGHDT and CDR2 YNNKEL (reference sequence). The CDR3: CASSQDGGPIGSNTGELFF. The CDR3 DNA is TGTGCCAGCAGCCAAGATGGAGGCCCTATCGGATCGAACACCGGGGAGCTGTTTTTT.

This clonotype has a handful of counts. The chain employs TRBV15 and TRBJ2-7; D call uncertain. Germline CDR1 is LNHNV and CDR2 is YYDKDF (reference sequence). V lost 3 bases and J 7 bases, leaving 16 bases between the germline ends. The CDR3 consists of 14 residues. The CDR3 loop reads CATSRGLFSREQYF. As DNA, the CDR3 is TGTGCCACCAGCAGGGGTCTGTTCTCGCGGGAGCAGTACTTC.

This clonotype was seen many times. The chain employs TRBV7-2 and TRBJ2-1; 9 nucleotides agree with TRBD2. This CDR3 contains 17 residues. The V gene's germline CDR1 is SGHTA and CDR2 FQGNSA. The junction had 14 bases not matched to a gene; V was cut back by 5 bases and J by 6 bases. The CDR3 DNA follows: TGTGCCAGCAGCCCCACTGAGGTAATAGCGGGAGTCAATGAGCAGTTCTTC. Its protein is CASSPTEVIAGVNEQFF. The entire variable domain, with the rest obtained from reference TRBV7-2 and TRBJ2-1, is as follows: GAGVSQSPSNKVTEKGKDVELRCDPISGHTALYWYRQSLGQGLEFLIYFQGNSAPDKSGLPSDRFSAERTGGSVSTLTIQRTQQEDSAVYLCASSPTEVIAGVNEQFFGPGTRLTVL.

The chain is built from TRBV7-2 and TRBJ1-2; the D is unclear. Looked up from germline, CDR1 is SGHTA and CDR2 is FQGNSA. The CDR3 extends over 13 amino acids. V was shortened by 5 bases and J by 4 bases, with 11 bases between the two germline ends. CDR3 sequence: CASSPQKSYGYTF. As DNA, the CDR3 is TGTGCCAGCAGCCCCCAGAAGAGCTATGGCTACACCTTC.

This clonotype has at least ten counts. The chain is built from TRBV5-1 and TRBJ1-2, with 10 bases lining up with TRBD1. In germline, CDR1 is SGHRS, CDR2 YFSETQ. This CDR3 contains 15 residues. Trimming cost V 4 bases and J 11 bases; bases outside gene matches: 14. CDR3 nucleotides: TGCGCCAGCAGCCCCAGTGTGACAGGGGGCGCGGGGTACACCTTC. It specifies CASSPSVTGGAGYTF.

The table lists this clonotype with many counts. The V gene is TRBV9, the J gene TRBJ2-1; D is perhaps TRBD2 (5 bases). Trimming cost V 2 bases and J 7 bases, with 7 bases left between them. The CDR3 is made up of 12 amino acids. Germline-derived CDR1 and CDR2 are SGDLS and YYNGEE. The CDR3 nucleotides are TGTGCCAGCAGCGTCACGGGGAATGAGCAGTTCTTC. Translated: CASSVTGNEQFF.

This clonotype has just a few counts. The V and J genes are TRBV20-1 and TRBJ2-1, with 9 positions matching TRBD2. After removal of 6 bases from V and 2 bases from J, the junction contained 14 bases not matched to a gene. The CDR3 contains 17 residues. The germline V gene encodes CDR1 DFQATT and CDR2 SNEGSKA (reference sequence). In nucleotides, the CDR3 is TGCAGTGCGGGGGCGGTTGCGGGAGGGAGAACCTACAATGAGCAGTTCTTC. It translates to CSAGAVAGGRTYNEQFF.